This T cell receptor beta chain emerged from a study of T cells after yellow fever vaccination. Germline assignment: CDR1 DFQATT and CDR2 SNEGSKA (reference sequence). Trimming took off 1 base at V and 5 bases at J, with 14 bases between the two ends. CDR3 size: 14 residues. Using its own MiXCR run on the 5' RACE reads, TCRdb lists one record per CDR3 protein. The sample lists 300,000 or so distinct CDR3 sequences, roughly 4.3% seen once, with approximately 24% in the top ten. The starting material was PBMCs, obtained 5 days after the yellow fever booster vaccination. The rearrangement links TRBV20-1 to TRBJ1-1, with a tentative D call TRBD1 (5 bases). This receptor was identified in a man between 18 and 29 years old who received the YFV17D yellow fever vaccine. The CDR3 DNA is TGCAGTGCTAGAGGAGGCCAGGGTGAGACTGAAGCTTTCTTT. Translation gives CSARGGQGETEAFF.